This T cell receptor (beta chain) is from a study of tumor-infiltrating lymphocytes in primary liver carcinoma (TCRdb year 2017). About the investigation overall: Hepatocellular carcinoma (four) or combined HCC and intrahepatic cholangiocarcinoma (one) was present in the five patients, who were three men and two women aged 30 to 69 years. Reproducibility between technical replicate repertoires was high, with correlation coefficients above 0.98 and mean shared-clone rates about 0.91. Across five regions of each liver tumor, along with adjacent normal tissue and blood, the study brought together TCRbeta repertoire sequencing, expression microarrays and whole-exome sequencing. A total of about 35 specimens from 5 patients went through TCRbeta repertoire sequencing, namely 25 tumor regions, 5 adjacent noncancerous liver tissues and 5 peripheral blood samples. Each sample produced roughly 3.65 to 7.5 million productive TCRbeta reads, and read depth showed no significant difference between tissue types. To link TCRbeta repertoire diversity with the local molecular phenotype, the roughly 26 tumor region samples were profiled using Agilent mRNA microarrays. The five patients had tumors of stage T1-T3 N0M0, with maximum diameters ranging from roughly 4.2 to 11 cm.

Total RNA and DNA were co-extracted without cell sorting from roughly 20-30 mg of bulk tissue using the AllPrep DNA/RNA mini kit. Four to six patients with histopathologically diagnosed primary liver carcinoma underwent surgical resection in China between November 2015 and March 2016. At the time of sampling, the patients had chronic HBV infection and had not received any treatment. Each tumor was sampled at five spatially separated regions: the tumor centre plus the superior, inferior, left-lateral and right-lateral poles. According to histology, viable tumor cells made up more than 80% of every tumor sample. Fresh tumor and adjacent tissue pieces were bisected; one half was stored in RNAlater at -80°C, the other sent for histology. CDR1 and CDR2 are drawn from the germline V gene: SGHTS, YDEGEE. The CDR3 runs 15 amino acids, cysteine and phenylalanine included. Here the CDR3 DNA is all that survives: 45 bases in frame from base 1.

The paper's findings and limits, for the study overall: Pairs of tumor regions showed greater repertoire overlap (mean about 35%) than tumor-adjacent pairs (approximately 17%) or tumor-blood pairs (about 15%), which is consistent with antigen-driven expansion. Because only the TCR beta chain was sequenced and unpaired alpha chains were not captured, true repertoire diversity is likely underestimated. Only roughly 7-24% of top clones appeared in all five regions of a tumor, which suggests that tumor-infiltrating T cells are spatially heterogeneous. Bulk unsorted samples precluded comparing CD4+ and CD8+ T cell repertoires. The top 250 clones accounted for a significantly greater share of the repertoire in tumors than in blood (p = 0.039). With just a handful of patients in the study, the authors point out that the findings should be validated in a larger study.

In regard to this clonotype: No antigen is known for it. One end of the junction is discordant with germline, which a read error may explain.

TCRbeta-specific cDNA was reverse-transcribed from 500 ng total RNA using a constant-region primer and ProtoScript II reverse transcriptase. Three nested multiplex PCR rounds, following a slightly modified ARM-PCR procedure, were used to build the TCRbeta libraries. Each of the first two PCR rounds ran for roughly 9 cycles using multiplex TRBV1-TRBV30 forward primers together with a Cbeta reverse primer. A final 25-cycle PCR with Deep VentR polymerase added sample barcodes and Illumina adapters. Before sequencing, amplicons of 200-500 bp were purified from gel using a QIAquick gel extraction kit. An Illumina HiSeq 2500 was used to sequence the TCRbeta amplicons, generating 250-bp paired-end reads. Under the source paper's analysis protocol: Trimmomatic v0.33 was used to quality-trim the reads, and FLASH v1.2.11 was used to merge paired reads so that full CDR3 sequences could be recovered. V, D and J germline segments were assigned to the rearranged TCRbeta sequences by MiGEC v1.2.1b. Clonotype statistics and Shannon-Wiener diversity indices were calculated with VDJtools v1.0.0. Except for diversity analysis, only each sample's 250 most abundant clonotypes were used in subsequent analyses to reduce sampling bias. TCRdb reworked the public reads: Q25 trimming with fastp, MiXCR clone assembly, productive beta chains retained. Every CDR3 protein is listed once, alongside the most common genes and DNA of its rows. What appears here as the V and J calls and clone size reflects TCRdb's work, not the paper's. Across this sample there are under 110,000 distinct CDR3 sequences, with about two thirds seen only once. The ten largest clones add up to about 12% of the sample.

Here the chain combines TRBV5-8 and TRBJ2-3, with the D assignment possibly TRBD1 or TRBD2, given 5 matching bases for each. This receptor was taken from a woman aged 55 to 70 with primary liver carcinoma and hepatitis B virus infection. Sequencing was carried out using liver tumor tissue from sampling region 2. Taken with the paper, the label for cell subset or site translates to: tumor region T2, inferior pole. The bases read TGTGTCAGCAGCTTGGGGACCTATTCCACAGATACGCAGTATTTT. Its translation reads: CVSSLGTYSTDTQYF.